This TCR beta chain emerged from a study of siplizumab effects on memory and regulatory T cells. CDR3 length: 15 amino acids. V shed 0 bases and J shed 0 bases, with 8 bases lying between them. CDR1 is SGHDT, CDR2 YYEEEE, per germline. Assay used: immunoSEQ multiplex PCR; TCRdb lists only in-frame clones, some missing. Here the sample spans about 100,000 clones, more than 90% being singletons. This clonotype originated in a human donor in good health. Some clones in this sample may be carry-over from other donors' samples. Sequenced: CD4+ T cells sorted from blood. The chain employs TRBV5-6 and TRBJ2-3; D perhaps matches TRBD2 (5 bases). CDR3 loop: CASSLDRGSTDTQYF. CDR3 DNA: TGTGCCAGCAGCTTGGATCGAGGGAGCACAGATACGCAGTATTTT.